Sequencing of this T cell receptor beta chain was carried out in a study of blood T cell repertoires in COVID-19. Study background: T cells, B-cell-depleted T cells, or PBMCs supplied cDNA or gDNA.

The CDR3 runs to 15 residues. With 4 bases removed from V and 6 bases from J, the gap between germline ends came to 16 bases. CDR1 is ENHRY, CDR2 SYGVKD, per germline. This clone occurred a few times. In the original processing: Amplifying reference gene primers gave estimates of nucleated cell counts. This table comes from immunoSEQ multiplex PCR, and its TCRdb copy is limited to in-frame clones, with some not included. V, J and clone size reflect that table, while D and trimming were determined from the DNA. The profile shows 70,000 to 90,000 clones, 85% of them singletons. Enrolment of Seattle patients took place during active infection, and they were followed longitudinally.

The receptor's source is a man aged 50-59 years with COVID-19, enrolled during active disease. Sequencing was performed on peripheral blood. The V call is TRBV10-3, the J call TRBJ2-1, with TRBD2 as a possible D gene (6 bases). The CDR3 nucleotides are TGTGCCATCAGTGTAAGCCCGGGAGAGGGCAATGAGCAGTTCTTC. Its translation is CAISVSPGEGNEQFF.